This T cell receptor beta chain is from a study of cytomegalovirus exposure and HLA in healthy donors. The wider study: Around 87 million unique TCRs, all from HLA-typed donors, were included in an early release of the data.

Vbeta (60) and Jbeta (13) primers were used in the PCR. Measured with immunoSEQ multiplex PCR; TCRdb has only the in-frame clones, and not every one. The sample yields around 190,000 clones, about 80% seen once. The CDR3 is made up of 13 amino acids. The germline gives CDR1 SGHRS, CDR2 YFSETQ. Between the trimmed V and J ends, which lost 4 bases and 4 bases, there was a span of 11 bases. The study, taken as a whole, reports: The sole available immune exposure information was CMV serostatus. Analyzed later, most CMV-associated TCR beta chains appeared HLA-restricted. Whilst most TCR sequences proved rare, a subset of public TCRs occurred across many donors.

This clone was seen once. The target antigen is unknown. The specimen was PBMCs. This TCR was recovered from a woman in her 40s in good health and CMV-seronegative. This chain uses TRBV5-1 with TRBJ2-5; no clear D gene. This CDR3 is CASSLDIGETQYF. The CDR3 coding sequence is TGCGCCAGCAGCCTCGACATCGGAGAGACCCAGTACTTC.